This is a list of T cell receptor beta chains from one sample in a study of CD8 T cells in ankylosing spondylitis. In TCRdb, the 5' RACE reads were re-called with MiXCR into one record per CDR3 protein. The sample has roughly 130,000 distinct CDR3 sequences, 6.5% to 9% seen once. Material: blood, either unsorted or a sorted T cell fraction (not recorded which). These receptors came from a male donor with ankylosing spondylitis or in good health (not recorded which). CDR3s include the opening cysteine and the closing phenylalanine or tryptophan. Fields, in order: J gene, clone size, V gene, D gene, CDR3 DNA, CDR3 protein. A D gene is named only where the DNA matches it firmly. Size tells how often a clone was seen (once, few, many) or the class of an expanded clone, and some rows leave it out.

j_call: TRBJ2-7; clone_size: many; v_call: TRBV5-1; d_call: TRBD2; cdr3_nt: TGCGCCAGCAGTCTGTTAGCGGGACTAGCGGGGGGTCCCTCCCACGAGCAGTACTTC; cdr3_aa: CASSLLAGLAGGPSHEQYF
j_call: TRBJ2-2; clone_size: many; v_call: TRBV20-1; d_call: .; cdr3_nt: TGCAGTGCGAAACCGGGACAGAACACCGGGGAGCTGTTTTTT; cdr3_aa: CSAKPGQNTGELFF
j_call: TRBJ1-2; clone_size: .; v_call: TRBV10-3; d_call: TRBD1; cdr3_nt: TGTGCCATCGAAAATGAGGGACAGGGGGCAGGTGGCTACACCTTC; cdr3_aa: CAIENEGQGAGGYTF
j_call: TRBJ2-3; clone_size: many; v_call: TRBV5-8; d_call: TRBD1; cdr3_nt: TGTGCCAGCAGCCTATACCGACGGGACAGGGTGGATACGCAGTATTTT; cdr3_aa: CASSLYRRDRVDTQYF
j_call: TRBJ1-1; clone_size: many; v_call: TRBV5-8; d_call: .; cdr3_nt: TGTGCCAGCAGCTTGGGGGCAGGGAACGCTGAAGCTTTCTTT; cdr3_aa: CASSLGAGNAEAFF
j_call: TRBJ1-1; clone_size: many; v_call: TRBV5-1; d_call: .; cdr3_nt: TGCGCCAGCGCAATGGACACTGAAGCTTTCTTT; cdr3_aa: CASAMDTEAFF
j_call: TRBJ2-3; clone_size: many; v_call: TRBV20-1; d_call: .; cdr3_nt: TGCAGTGCTAGAGATTGGCAGGGACCAGATACGCAGTATTTT; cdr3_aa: CSARDWQGPDTQYF
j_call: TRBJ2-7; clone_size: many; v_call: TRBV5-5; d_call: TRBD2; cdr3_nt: TGTGCCAGCAGTCCTACCGGGACTACCTCCTACGAGCAGTACTTC; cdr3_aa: CASSPTGTTSYEQYF
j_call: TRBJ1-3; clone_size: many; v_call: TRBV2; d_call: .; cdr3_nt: TGTGCCAGTGGACAGAATAGAAACACCATATATTTT; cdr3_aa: CASGQNRNTIYF
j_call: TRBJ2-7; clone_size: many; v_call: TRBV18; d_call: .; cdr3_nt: TGTGCCAGCTCACCGACGACAGGAACCGACGAGCAGTACTTC; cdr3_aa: CASSPTTGTDEQYF
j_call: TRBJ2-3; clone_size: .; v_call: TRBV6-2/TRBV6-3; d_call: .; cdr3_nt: TGTGCCAGCAGTTACGGGAGGATGACAGATACGCAGTATTTT; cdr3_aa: CASSYGRMTDTQYF
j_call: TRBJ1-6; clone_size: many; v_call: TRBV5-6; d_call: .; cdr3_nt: TGTGCCAGTGCGACGTCTGCAGACGATTCACCCCTCCACTTT; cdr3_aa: CASATSADDSPLHF
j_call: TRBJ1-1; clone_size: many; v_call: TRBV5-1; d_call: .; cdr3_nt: TGCGCCAGCAGCTTGGTGGTGGGGGACACTGAAGCTTTCTTT; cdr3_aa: CASSLVVGDTEAFF
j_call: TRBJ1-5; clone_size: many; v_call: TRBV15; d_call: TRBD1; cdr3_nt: TGTGCCACCAGGAAGGACAGGGGGTCGTATCAGCCCCAGCATTTT; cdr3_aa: CATRKDRGSYQPQHF
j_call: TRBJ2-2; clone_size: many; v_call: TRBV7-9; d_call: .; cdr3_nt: TGTGCCAGCAGCTTAGTTTCCCTCGGTTCTGCCGGGGAGCTGTTTTTT; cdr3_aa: CASSLVSLGSAGELFF
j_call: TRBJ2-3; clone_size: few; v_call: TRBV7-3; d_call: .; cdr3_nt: TGTGCCAGCAGCCCGTACGCCACAGATACGCAGTATTTT; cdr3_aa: CASSPYATDTQYF
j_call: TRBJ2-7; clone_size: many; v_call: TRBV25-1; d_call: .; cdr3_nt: TGTGCCAGCAGGAGAAGTCCCCGGCAGCAGTACTTC; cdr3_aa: CASRRSPRQQYF
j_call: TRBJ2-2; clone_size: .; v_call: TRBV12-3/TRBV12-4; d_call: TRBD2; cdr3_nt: TGTGCCATCACCTCCTTGCGAGGACTAGCGGGAGGCCGCACCGGGGAGCTGTTTTTT; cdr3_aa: CAITSLRGLAGGRTGELFF
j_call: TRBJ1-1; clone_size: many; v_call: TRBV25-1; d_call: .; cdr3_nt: TGTGCCAGTAAGACAGCTGCTACTGAAGCTTTCTTT; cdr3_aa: CASKTAATEAFF
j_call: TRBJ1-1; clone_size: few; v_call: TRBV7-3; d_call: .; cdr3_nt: TGTGCCAGCAGCTTTCAAGGGTTCGCTGAAGCTTTCTTT; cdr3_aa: CASSFQGFAEAFF
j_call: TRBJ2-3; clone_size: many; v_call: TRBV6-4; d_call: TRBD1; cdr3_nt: TGTGCCAGCAGTGACGGGGGGACAGGATCACGCACAGATACGCAGTATTTT; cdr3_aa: CASSDGGTGSRTDTQYF
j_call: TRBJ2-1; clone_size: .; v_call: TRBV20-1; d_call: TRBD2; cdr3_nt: TGCACCGCGACTAGCGGGAGCGTCTTCTACAATGAGCAGTTCTTC; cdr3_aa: CTATSGSVFYNEQFF
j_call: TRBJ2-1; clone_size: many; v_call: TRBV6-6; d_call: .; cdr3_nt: TGTGCCAGCAGTTACGAGTGGAGTGAGCAGTTCTTC; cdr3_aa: CASSYEWSEQFF
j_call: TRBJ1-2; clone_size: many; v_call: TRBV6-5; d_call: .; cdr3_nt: TGTGCCAGCAGTTCCCCGGGGGCGAGGAACTATGGCTACACCTTC; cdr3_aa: CASSSPGARNYGYTF
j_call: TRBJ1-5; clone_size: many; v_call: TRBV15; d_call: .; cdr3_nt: TGTGCCACAACCTCGGTAGACATAAAACAGCCCCAGCATTTT; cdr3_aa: CATTSVDIKQPQHF
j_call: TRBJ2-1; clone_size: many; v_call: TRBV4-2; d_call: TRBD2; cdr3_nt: TGTGCCAGCAGCCAGGGCCGACTAGCGAACAATGAGCAGTTCTTC; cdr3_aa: CASSQGRLANNEQFF
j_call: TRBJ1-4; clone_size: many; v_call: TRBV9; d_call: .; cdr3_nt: TGTGCCAGCAGCGGAGGGTCCAGCGCAACTAATGAAAAACTGTTTTTT; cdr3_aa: CASSGGSSATNEKLFF
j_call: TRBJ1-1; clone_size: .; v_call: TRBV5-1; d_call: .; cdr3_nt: TGCGCCAGTACCCACGGGGAGAACACTGAAGCTTTCTTT; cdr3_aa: CASTHGENTEAFF
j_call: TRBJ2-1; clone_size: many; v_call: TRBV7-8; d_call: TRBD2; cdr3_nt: TGTGCCAGCAGCTTCGCTGGAGCGGGACCCCCCAGTGAGCAGTTCTTC; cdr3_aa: CASSFAGAGPPSEQFF
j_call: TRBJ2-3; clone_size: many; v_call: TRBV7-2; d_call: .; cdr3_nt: TGTGCCAGCAGCAACGCGGGTGCTGATACGCAGTATTTT; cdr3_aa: CASSNAGADTQYF
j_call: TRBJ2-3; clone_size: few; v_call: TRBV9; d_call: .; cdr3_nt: TGTGCCAGCAGCGTAGCTAGCGTAGATACGCAGTATTTT; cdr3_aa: CASSVASVDTQYF
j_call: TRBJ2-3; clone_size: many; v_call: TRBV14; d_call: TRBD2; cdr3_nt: TGTGCCAGCAGCCAAAGGCGGGGGGGTCGTGCAGATACGCAGTATTTT; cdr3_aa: CASSQRRGGRADTQYF
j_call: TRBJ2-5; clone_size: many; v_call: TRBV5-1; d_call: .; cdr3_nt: TGCGCCAGCAGCTTTGGGGCGGGAGAGACCCAGTACTTC; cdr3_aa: CASSFGAGETQYF
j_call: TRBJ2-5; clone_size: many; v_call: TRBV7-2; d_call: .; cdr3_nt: TGTGCCAGCAGCTTTGTAGATCAAGAGACCCAGTACTTC; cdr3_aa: CASSFVDQETQYF
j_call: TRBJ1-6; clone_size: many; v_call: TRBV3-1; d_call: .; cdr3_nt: TGTGCCACCCGAAAGGGGAAGGGATTTTGGAATTCACCCCTCCACTTT; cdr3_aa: CATRKGKGFWNSPLHF